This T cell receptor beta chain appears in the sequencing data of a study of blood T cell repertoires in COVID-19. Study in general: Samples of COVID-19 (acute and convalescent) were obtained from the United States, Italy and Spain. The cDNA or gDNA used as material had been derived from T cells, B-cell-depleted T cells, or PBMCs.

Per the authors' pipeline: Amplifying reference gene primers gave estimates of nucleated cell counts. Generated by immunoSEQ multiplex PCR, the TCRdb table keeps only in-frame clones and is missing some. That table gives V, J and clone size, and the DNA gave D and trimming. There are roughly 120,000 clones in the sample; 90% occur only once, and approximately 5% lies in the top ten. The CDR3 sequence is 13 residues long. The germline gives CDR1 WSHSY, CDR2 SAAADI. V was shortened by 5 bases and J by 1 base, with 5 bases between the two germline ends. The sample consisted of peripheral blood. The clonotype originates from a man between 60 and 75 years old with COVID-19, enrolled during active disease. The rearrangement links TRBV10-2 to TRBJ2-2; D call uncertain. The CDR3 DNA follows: TGCGCCAGCAGTACAGAGAACACCGGGGAGCTGTTTTTT. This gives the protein CASSTENTGELFF.